These 25 T cell receptor beta chains were all obtained from the same sample, sequenced in a study of T-cell memory formation after mild COVID-19. TCRdb reprocessed the 5' RACE reads via MiXCR and lists one record per CDR3 protein. The sample holds some 250,000 distinct CDR3 sequences; roughly 17% are singletons and the top ten take under 25%. Sequencing was performed on PBMCs or a T cell subset sorted from them (not recorded which). Receptors were obtained from a young man who had mild COVID-19 (a few samples of this study predate the infection). Cell type and time point are not known.

This clonotype was detected once. V usage is TRBV7-8 and J usage is TRBJ1-3; no reliable D call. Deletions cut 3 bases from V and 9 bases from J, with 15 bases between. The CDR3 consists of 14 residues. Germline loops: CDR1 SGHVS, CDR2 FQNEAQ. CDR3 sequence reads: CASSFGTGIRTIYF. CDR3 nucleotide sequence: TGTGCCAGCAGCTTCGGCACCGGGATTCGCACCATATATTTT.

The chain carries TRBV7-2 and TRBJ2-3; D is unresolved. From germline, CDR1 is SGHTA and CDR2 FQGNSA. The CDR3 runs 13 residues. Trimming took off 3 bases at V and 4 bases at J, with 8 bases between the two ends. CDR3 in amino acids: CASSLVFPDTQYF. Here the CDR3 DNA reads TGTGCCAGCAGCTTGGTGTTCCCAGATACGCAGTATTTT.

The chain uses TRBV28 and TRBJ1-4; possibly TRBD1 for D (5 bases). CDR1 is MDHEN and CDR2 is SYDVKM in the germline V gene. CDR3 length: 14 residues. Trimming removed 8 bases from V and 0 bases from J, with 10 bases in between. The CDR3 here is CASSWGATNEKLFF. The CDR3 DNA reads as TGTGCCAGCTCGTGGGGGGCAACTAATGAAAAACTGTTTTTT.

This clonotype came up a few times. The V and J genes are TRBV20-1 and TRBJ2-7; D possibly corresponds to TRBD1 (5 bases). V was shortened by 2 bases and J by 2 bases, with 13 bases between the two germline ends. Per the germline V gene, CDR1 is DFQATT and CDR2 is SNEGSKA (reference sequence). There are 14 residues in the CDR3. CDR3 region: CSARPPDRTYEQYF. The CDR3 nucleotides read TGCAGTGCTAGACCCCCAGACAGAACCTACGAGCAGTACTTC.

This chain joins TRBV7-2 and TRBJ1-6; D perhaps matches TRBD1 (5 bases). Germline loops: CDR1 SGHTA, CDR2 FQGNSA. The CDR3 contains 16 residues. The V end was cut by 1 base, the J end by 0 bases, with 7 bases between. This CDR3 is CASSLVDSSYNSPLHF. The DNA of the CDR3 is TGTGCCAGCAGCTTAGTCGACAGCTCCTATAATTCACCCCTCCACTTT.

The gene calls are TRBV6-2 or TRBV6-3 and TRBJ2-2; D gene ambiguous. This CDR3 contains 16 residues. Germline V gives CDR1 MNHEY, CDR2 SVGEGT. V was shortened by 0 bases and J by 0 bases, with 8 bases between the two germline ends. The CDR3 bases are TGTGCCAGCAGTTACTCGATCCACCCGAACACCGGGGAGCTGTTTTTT. As protein: CASSYSIHPNTGELFF.

V is TRBV6-1 and J is TRBJ1-1; no clear D. The ends were cut back, 5 bases at V and 3 bases at J, with 16 bases in the middle. Germline V lookup: CDR1 MNHNS, CDR2 SASEGT. The CDR3 spans 15 residues. CDR3 loop: CASSPLGREYTEAFF. The CDR3 coding sequence is TGTGCCAGCAGTCCGCTCGGAAGGGAGTACACTGAAGCTTTCTTT.

This clonotype was counted a few times. The chain has TRBV24-1 and TRBJ2-7; D gene uncertain. Trimming stripped 8 bases from V and 0 bases from J, with 13 bases between. From germline, CDR1 is KGHDR and CDR2 SFDVKD. The CDR3 contains 14 residues. CDR3 sequence reads: CATTPGRPSYEQYV. For the CDR3, the DNA is TGTGCCACCACCCCGGGCAGACCCTCCTACGAGCAGTACGTC.

This chain links TRBV20-1 with TRBJ1-2; D remains unclear. V lost 2 bases and J lost 4, with 11 bases in between. The CDR3 is 13 amino acids. Germline CDR1 DFQATT, CDR2 SNEGSKA (reference sequence). The CDR3 DNA is TGCAGTGCTAGACGGGCCCCTAGCTATGGCTACACCTTC. This sequence encodes CSARRAPSYGYTF.

The chain recombines TRBV5-6 with TRBJ2-2; D remains unclear. Germline V lookup: CDR1 SGHDT, CDR2 YYEEEE. The CDR3 runs 14 residues. V lost 0 bases and J 7 bases, leaving 10 bases between the germline ends. In nucleotides, the CDR3 is TGTGCCAGCAGCTTGGCCCTGGTCGGCGGGGAGCTGTTTTTT. Translation: CASSLALVGGELFF.

The genes are TRBV27 and TRBJ2-7, with D possibly TRBD2 on 6 matching bases. Germline V lookup: CDR1 MNHEY, CDR2 SMNVEV (reference sequence). V lost 5 bases and J lost 6, with 23 bases in between. CDR3 length equals 16 residues. The CDR3 loop is CASSTSRDGSPGEQYV. The CDR3 DNA is TGTGCCAGCAGTACTAGCCGGGACGGATCTCCGGGCGAGCAGTACGTC.

This clonotype appeared a few times. The J gene is TRBJ2-3, the V gene TRBV2; no clear D. Trimming cost V 1 base and J 7 bases, with 0 bases left between them. This CDR3 region has 10 residues. Germline loops: CDR1 SNHLY, CDR2 FYNNEI. CDR3 DNA sequence: TGTGCCAGCAGTGAAGATACGCAGTATTTT. This codes for CASSEDTQYF. Complete variable domain (other parts from reference TRBV2 and TRBJ2-3): EPEVTQTPSHQVTQMGQEVILRCVPISNHLYFYWYRQILGQKVEFLVSFYNNEISEKSEIFDDQFSVERPDGSNFTLKIRSTKLEDSAMYFCASSEDTQYFGPGTRLTVL.

The table lists this clonotype with a few counts. The chain has TRBV7-2 and TRBJ2-5; D is ambiguous. Germline values: CDR1 SGHTA, CDR2 FQGNSA. V lost 5 bases and J 0 bases, leaving 13 bases between the germline ends. The CDR3 contains 15 residues. For the CDR3, the DNA is TGTGCCAGCAGCCCACTGGCGGAGTACCAAGAGACCCAGTACTTC. It specifies CASSPLAEYQETQYF.

This clonotype was seen more than once but under ten times. V and J are TRBV6-1 and TRBJ2-7; tentative D call: TRBD1 (6 bases). The CDR3 totals 13 residues. Germline values: CDR1 MNHNS, CDR2 SASEGT. The V end lost 2 bases, the J end lost 6 bases, and 11 bases lay between the germline ends. The CDR3: CASSEPGTLEQYV. The CDR3 DNA is TGTGCCAGCAGTGAACCCGGGACACTCGAGCAGTACGTC.

There are a few counts of this clonotype. The V and J genes are TRBV12-3 or TRBV12-4 and TRBJ1-1, with 9 nucleotides matching TRBD1. Trimming took 6 bases from V and 2 from J; bases not matched to a gene: 7. The CDR3 sequence is 15 residues long. The CDR3 reads CASRPDRGTNTEAFF. CDR3 nucleotides: TGTGCCAGCAGACCCGACAGGGGGACTAACACTGAAGCTTTCTTT.

The chain is built from TRBV15 and TRBJ1-5; D is unresolved. Looked up from germline, CDR1 is LNHNV and CDR2 is YYDKDF (reference sequence). This CDR3 comprises 14 residues. V lost 5 bases and J 3 bases, leaving 11 bases between the germline ends. The CDR3 protein is CATSYRAYNQPQHF. CDR3 coding DNA: TGTGCCACCAGCTATAGGGCGTACAATCAGCCCCAGCATTTT.

This clonotype was observed a handful of times. The chain carries TRBV6-5 and TRBJ1-1; possible D gene TRBD1, 5 bases. Germline CDR1 is MNHEY and CDR2 is SVGAGI. V was pared by 2 bases and J by 4 bases, with 20 bases between. The CDR3 has 17 residues. The CDR3 DNA reads as TGTGCCAGCAGTTACACAAGGGGTGGGACGTTGTCCACTGAAGCTTTCTTT. Translation gives CASSYTRGGTLSTEAFF.

J is TRBJ1-4 and V is TRBV29-1; 7 bases map to TRBD1. The CDR3 covers 14 residues. The V segment lost 3 bases and the J segment 10 bases; nucleotides outside the gene matches: 11. Germline V gene data show CDR1 as SQVTM and CDR2 as ANQGSEA. CDR3 sequence (DNA): TGCAGCGTTGACCTGACAGGGAACCGGGGAAAACTGTTTTTT. This encodes CSVDLTGNRGKLFF.

This clonotype was observed a few times. V usage is TRBV5-6 and J usage is TRBJ1-1, with D uncertain. The CDR3 runs to 11 residues. Trimming cost V 1 base and J 8 bases, with 6 bases left between them. Germline CDR1 and CDR2: SGHDT and YYEEEE. The CDR3 loop is CASSLFEEAFF. The CDR3 DNA reads as TGTGCCAGCAGCTTGTTCGAAGAAGCTTTCTTT.

This clonotype was counted only a few times. The chain links TRBV28 to TRBJ2-1, with 8 bases matching TRBD2. V shed 7 bases and J 10 bases; nucleotides not matched to a gene: 9. CDR3 length: 13 residues. CDR1 and CDR2 from the germline V gene are MDHEN and SYDVKM. As DNA, the CDR3 is TGTGCCAGCACGGGGGGGCGATTCAGGGAGCAGTTCTTC. Translating it yields CASTGGRFREQFF.

This chain joins TRBV7-2 and TRBJ1-4; D is possibly TRBD1 (6 bases). The CDR3 has 14 residues. Germline V gene sequence: CDR1 SGHTA, CDR2 FQGNSA. V was pared by 3 bases and J by 8 bases, with 13 bases between. CDR3 in DNA: TGTGCCAGCAGCTTTACCGGGGGCGGCGAAAAACTGTTTTTT. Its protein is CASSFTGGGEKLFF.

In this sample, this clonotype turned up a few times. This chain connects TRBV20-1 to TRBJ2-3; 14 bases map to TRBD2. There are 16 residues in the CDR3. Germline CDR1 DFQATT, CDR2 SNEGSKA (reference sequence). V was pared by 2 bases and J by 9 bases, with 10 bases of the junction left unmatched. The CDR3 loop is CSARIPGLAGELTQYF. CDR3 coding DNA: TGCAGTGCTAGAATCCCGGGACTAGCGGGGGAATTGACGCAGTATTTT.

This clonotype was counted a few times. The chain has TRBV7-2 and TRBJ2-5; D remains unclear. V lost 5 bases and J 4 bases, leaving 8 bases between the germline ends. CDR1 is SGHTA and CDR2 is FQGNSA in the germline V gene. The CDR3 runs 12 residues. The DNA of the CDR3 is TGTGCCAGCAGCCGTCCCCGAGAGACCCAGTACTTC. Translation: CASSRPRETQYF.

This clonotype is a singleton in its sample. This rearrangement joins TRBV6-5 to TRBJ1-2, with D unresolved. Trimming pared 5 bases from V and 6 bases from J, leaving 25 bases between. Germline CDR1 reads MNHEY; CDR2 reads SVGAGI. CDR3 length: 17 residues. The CDR3 DNA sequence: TGTGCCAGCAGTGGGCTAGGGAGCCGCGGCCGCGAACATGGCTACACCTTC. It is translated as CASSGLGSRGREHGYTF.

The chain uses TRBV6-1 and TRBJ1-1; the match to TRBD1 covers 8 bases. J lost 2 bases, V lost 6 bases, and 5 bases had no gene match. The CDR3 consists of 14 residues. Germline CDR1 is MNHNS and CDR2 is SASEGT. CDR3 sequence (DNA): TGTGCCAGCAGGGAGGGGACAGGCAACACTGAAGCTTTCTTT. Protein sequence: CASREGTGNTEAFF.